What follows describes a single T cell receptor beta chain. The ends lost 5 bases at V and 5 bases at J; junction bases unmatched: 4. In germline, CDR1 is SNHLY, CDR2 FYNNEI. CDR3 size: 14 residues. In the original workflow: It was from reference gene primer amplification that nucleated cell counts were estimated. TCRdb's copy holds only in-frame clones and misses some; the assay was immunoSEQ multiplex PCR. V, J and clone size reflect that table, while D and trimming were determined from the DNA. The sample shows 40,000 to 55,000 clones, about 89% of them seen only once. The source of the sample is a study of blood T cell repertoires in COVID-19. Study as a whole: T cells, B-cell-depleted T cells, or PBMCs supplied cDNA or gDNA.

This chain joins TRBV2 and TRBJ2-3, with 10 bases matching TRBD1. This receptor was obtained from a man between 65 and 79 years old with active COVID-19. What was sequenced was peripheral blood. CDR3 sequence (DNA): TGTGCCAGCAGTTACGGGACAGGGGAAGATACGCAGTATTTT. This gives the protein CASSYGTGEDTQYF. The full variable domain, in which reference TRBV2 and TRBJ2-3 provide the parts outside the CDR3, is EPEVTQTPSHQVTQMGQEVILRCVPISNHLYFYWYRQILGQKVEFLVSFYNNEISEKSEIFDDQFSVERPDGSNFTLKIRSTKLEDSAMYFCASSYGTGEDTQYFGPGTRLTVL.